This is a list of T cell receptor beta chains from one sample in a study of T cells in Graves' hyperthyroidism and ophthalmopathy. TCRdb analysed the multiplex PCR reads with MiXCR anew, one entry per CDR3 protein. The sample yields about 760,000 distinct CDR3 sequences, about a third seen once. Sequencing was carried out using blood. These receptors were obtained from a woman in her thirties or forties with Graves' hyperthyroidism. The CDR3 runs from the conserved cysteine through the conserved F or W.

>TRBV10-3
CASSYGHRAFYGYTF
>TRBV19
CASSIVGPGDGGYTF
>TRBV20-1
CSAGDRRNNQPQHF
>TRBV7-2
CASIPGSSGGVYEQYF
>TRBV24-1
CGTRQGNAEAFF
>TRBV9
CASSAYLAGGGTEAFF
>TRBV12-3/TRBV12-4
CASSFSSEKLFF
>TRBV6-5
CASSYVRTGFEQYF
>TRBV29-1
CSVTHSGRNQPQHF
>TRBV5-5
CASSLGQRDTEAFF
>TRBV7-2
CASSPSRFYGYTF
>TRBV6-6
CASRGGSYGYTF
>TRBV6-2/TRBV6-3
CASSFTGTGYTF
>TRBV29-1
CSVVQGVGEKLFF
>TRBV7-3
CASSLYSSSILVNTEAFF
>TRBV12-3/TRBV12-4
CASSLGLLIDEETQYF
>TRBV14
CASSRSGANVLTF
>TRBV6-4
CAGLGRDTGYSTEAFF
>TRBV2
CASSGSQPQWETQYF
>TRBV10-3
CAISARTGNTGELFF
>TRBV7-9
CASSFFGSSGNTIYF
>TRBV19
CASSPGDRPNTEAFF
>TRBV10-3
CASSLSRVFTGELFF
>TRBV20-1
CSGGSVSENTEAFF
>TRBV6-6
CASMDGIYEKLFF
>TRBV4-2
CASSQGENYEQYF
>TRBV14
CASSQDRLMNTEAFF
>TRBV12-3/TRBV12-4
CASSHEGLADYEQYF
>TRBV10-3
CATRGQSTDTQYF
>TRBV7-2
CASSQESGTSVPSYEQYF
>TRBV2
CASSLRNRGHGYTF
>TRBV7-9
CASNLHLGSTGRGGANVLTF
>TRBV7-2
CASTPQRGVLNSPLHF
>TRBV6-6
CASSYGRGGYEQYF
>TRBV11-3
CASSLGHRGRQQETQYF
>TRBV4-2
CASSRLGQAIGGQFF
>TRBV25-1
CASSESGQGAFYGYTF
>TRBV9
CASSGTATWGEQFF
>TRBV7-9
CASSWGTSSDEQYF
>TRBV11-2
CASSLPRGLGAFF
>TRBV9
CASSGGRIGETQYF
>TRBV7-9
CASSSPQGAKIEAFF
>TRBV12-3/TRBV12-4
CASSTRFGRGVEGYTF
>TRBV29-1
CSVQGPGSYEQYF
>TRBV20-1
CIPRGGAGETQYF
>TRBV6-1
CASRGGQLNEKLFF
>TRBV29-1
CSVEFRDNPFPGVLTF
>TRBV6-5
CASSYSAGHYEQYF
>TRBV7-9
CASSLAPTSYTGELFF